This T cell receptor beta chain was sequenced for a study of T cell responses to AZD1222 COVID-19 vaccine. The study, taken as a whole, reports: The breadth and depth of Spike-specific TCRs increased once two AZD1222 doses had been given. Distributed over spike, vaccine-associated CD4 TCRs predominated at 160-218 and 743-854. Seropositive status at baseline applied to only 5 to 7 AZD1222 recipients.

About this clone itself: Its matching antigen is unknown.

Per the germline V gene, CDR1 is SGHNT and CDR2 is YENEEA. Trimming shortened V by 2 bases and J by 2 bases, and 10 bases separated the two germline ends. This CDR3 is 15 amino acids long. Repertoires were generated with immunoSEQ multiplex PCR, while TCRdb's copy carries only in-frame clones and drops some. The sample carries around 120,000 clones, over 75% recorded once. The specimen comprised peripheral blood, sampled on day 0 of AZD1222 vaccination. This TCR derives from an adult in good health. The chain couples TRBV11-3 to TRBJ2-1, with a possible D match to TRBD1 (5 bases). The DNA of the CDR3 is TGTGCCAGCAGCTTAAGGGGCGTAGCCTACAATGAGCAGTTCTTC. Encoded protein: CASSLRGVAYNEQFF.